These 5 T cell receptor beta chains share one sample of origin, sequenced in a study of spatial heterogeneity in lung cancer. TCRdb re-called the 5' RACE reads with MiXCR, one entry per CDR3 protein. The sample comprises tens of thousands of distinct CDR3 sequences, around 13% of which are singletons, and 3.5% to 5.5% rests with the top ten. Described time point: sample taken at primary tumor resection. Researchers sequenced whole RNA taken from tumor, nontumor lung or frozen PBMC without sorting. The source material was PBMCs, sampled at surgery. The receptor set was obtained from a male donor with early-stage non-small cell lung cancer.

This clonotype has more than one count but fewer than ten. The chain links TRBV6-5 to TRBJ2-1; no definite D call. Germline V gene lookup returns CDR1 MNHEY and CDR2 SVGAGI. The length of the CDR3 is 11 residues. V was clipped by 11 bases and J by 2 bases, with 7 bases between them. The CDR3 is CAAGPYNEQFF. DNA for the CDR3: TGTGCCGCCGGGCCCTACAATGAGCAGTTCTTC.

This rearrangement joins TRBV5-1 to TRBJ2-5, with a weak D call TRBD2 (6 bases). Germline V CDR1 and CDR2: SGHRS, YFSETQ. V was shortened by 5 bases and J by 1 base, with 12 bases between the two germline ends. CDR3 length equals 14 residues. CDR3 sequence (DNA): TGCGCCAGCAGAACCGGGACTGTCCAAGAGACCCAGTACTTC. Protein: CASRTGTVQETQYF.

This rearrangement joins TRBV20-1 to TRBJ2-5, with D unresolved. With 0 bases removed from V and 2 bases from J, the gap between germline ends came to 10 bases. Germline CDR1 DFQATT, CDR2 SNEGSKA (reference sequence). The CDR3 runs 14 residues. In DNA, the CDR3 is TGCAGTGCTAGAGATCCAACTCGGCAAGAGACCCAGTACTTC. Protein: CSARDPTRQETQYF.

The chain has TRBV15 and TRBJ2-3, with D tentatively TRBD2 (6 bases). V was shortened by 0 bases and J by 4 bases, with 14 bases between the two germline ends. Germline CDR1 and CDR2: LNHNV and YYDKDF (reference sequence). The CDR3 consists of 16 residues. The CDR3 DNA reads as TGTGCCACCAGCAGAGATTACCGCGGGGAGGCAGATACGCAGTATTTT. Translation gives CATSRDYRGEADTQYF.

This clonotype came up many times. The chain recombines TRBV5-1 with TRBJ1-3; D remains ambiguous. The germline V gene encodes CDR1 SGHRS and CDR2 YFSETQ. The CDR3 consists of 16 residues. Trimming left V 1 base short and J 3 bases short, with 14 bases between. CDR3 amino acids: CASSLTAGGVGNTIYF. Written as DNA, the CDR3 is TGCGCCAGCAGCTTGACTGCGGGAGGCGTTGGAAACACCATATATTTT.